A single sample gave rise to the 18 T cell receptor beta chains below, sequenced in a study of blood T cell dynamics during melanoma immunotherapy. Profiling relied on immunoSEQ multiplex PCR, and the TCRdb table lists in-frame clones only, not all of them. Here the sample spans roughly 10,000 clones, about nine tenths being singletons. Described time point: week 3, after first cycle of checkpoint inhibitor. The sample in question was blood, obtained from a patient treated with checkpoint blockade. The receptors derive from a human donor with melanoma.

The gene calls are TRBV6-6 and TRBJ1-5; 7 bases line up with TRBD1. The CDR3 spans 15 residues. The J segment lost 3 bases and the V segment lost 0 bases, leaving 2 bases of the junction unmatched. Per germline, CDR1 MNHNY and CDR2 SVGAGI (reference sequence). The CDR3 DNA reads TGTGCCAGCAGTTACTCCGGGACAGCCAATCAGCCCCAGCATTTT. Its translation is CASSYSGTANQPQHF.

J is TRBJ2-3 and V is TRBV5-1, with D uncertain. Looked up from germline, CDR1 is SGHRS and CDR2 is YFSETQ. V was pared by 0 bases and J by 1 base, with 6 bases between. This CDR3 contains 14 residues. CDR3 DNA: TGCGCCAGCAGCTTGGCGGGCCGCACAGATACGCAGTATTTT. Encoded protein: CASSLAGRTDTQYF.

The gene calls are TRBV13 and TRBJ1-4; 7 positions match TRBD1. Per germline, CDR1 PRHDT and CDR2 FYEKMQ (reference sequence). With V trimmed by 8 bases and J by 4 bases, 4 bases remained unmatched. The CDR3 has 13 residues. The CDR3 coding sequence is TGTGCCAGCGGGGACAGCGGTAATGAAAAACTGTTTTTT. Amino acid sequence: CASGDSGNEKLFF.

The gene calls are TRBV7-2 and TRBJ2-1, with 8 bases matching TRBD2. Germline lookup yields CDR1 SGHTA and CDR2 FQGNSA. This CDR3 region has 16 residues. V was clipped by 3 bases and J by 4 bases; unmatched bases: 8. CDR3 bases: TGTGCCAGCAGCTTTCCCTTAGCGGGATATTACAATGAGCAGTTCTTC. It translates to CASSFPLAGYYNEQFF. Supplemented by reference TRBV7-2 and TRBJ2-1, the full variable domain reads GAGVSQSPSNKVTEKGKDVELRCDPISGHTALYWYRQSLGQGLEFLIYFQGNSAPDKSGLPSDRFSAERTGGSVSTLTIQRTQQEDSAVYLCASSFPLAGYYNEQFFGPGTRLTVL.

V and J are TRBV19 and TRBJ1-5; 9 nucleotides line up with TRBD1. Germline V gene lookup returns CDR1 LNHDA and CDR2 SQIVND (reference sequence). The V segment lost 5 bases and the J segment 6 bases; nucleotides outside the gene matches: 5. This CDR3 is 14 amino acids long. CDR3 bases: TGTGCCAGTAGTGCCCGACAGGGGGGTCAGCCCCAGCATTTT. It translates to CASSARQGGQPQHF.

The gene calls are TRBV6-6 and TRBJ1-3, with D perhaps matching TRBD1 (5 bases). The CDR3 runs 16 residues. Germline lookup yields CDR1 MNHNY and CDR2 SVGAGI (reference sequence). V shed 4 bases and J shed 4 bases, with 17 bases lying between them. Here the CDR3 DNA reads TGTGCCAGCAGTTTTACCTCCGGGACGGTAGGAAACACCATATATTTT. It yields the protein CASSFTSGTVGNTIYF.

This clone was detected only once. The chain uses TRBV10-1 and TRBJ2-1; 10 bases map to TRBD2. Trimming took 2 bases from V and 8 from J; bases not matched to a gene: 15. Germline CDR1 WNHNN, CDR2 SYGVQD (reference sequence). The CDR3 runs to 18 residues. The chain's CDR3 is CASSEGLAGEVAGDEQFF. The CDR3 nucleotides read TGCGCCAGCAGTGAGGGGCTAGCGGGAGAGGTAGCGGGAGATGAGCAGTTCTTC.

The chain joins TRBV5-6 to TRBJ2-7; D is perhaps TRBD1 (6 bases). Germline lookup yields CDR1 SGHDT and CDR2 YYEEEE. This CDR3 is built from 14 residues. The V end was cut by 0 bases, the J end by 3 bases, with 10 bases between. DNA of the CDR3: TGTGCCAGCAGCTTGGCCGCAGGGGACTACGAGCAGTACTTC. This sequence encodes CASSLAAGDYEQYF.

This chain links TRBV11-2 with TRBJ2-1; TRBD2 matches at 14 bases. CDR3 length: 19 amino acids. CDR1 and CDR2 from the germline V gene are SGHAT and FQNNGV. The V and J ends lost 7 bases and 0 bases, in that order; junction bases with no gene match: 11. The chain's CDR3 is CASTLMGLAGVASYNEQFF. Written as DNA, the CDR3 is TGTGCCAGCACCCTAATGGGACTAGCGGGAGTGGCCTCCTACAATGAGCAGTTCTTC.

This chain uses TRBV11-2 with TRBJ2-1; D might be TRBD2 (5 bases). The germline CDR1 and CDR2 sequences are SGHAT and FQNNGV. Deletions cut 5 bases from V and 1 base from J, with 15 bases between. The CDR3 covers 16 residues. DNA for the CDR3: TGTGCCAGCAGCCCAATCCGGGGAAGATCCTACAATGAGCAGTTCTTC. Translating gives CASSPIRGRSYNEQFF.

The chain links TRBV4-3 to TRBJ2-1; no clear D gene. The length of the CDR3 is 15 residues. CDR1 LGHNA and CDR2 YSLEER come from the germline V gene. V was clipped by 0 bases and J by 3 bases, with 9 bases between them. The CDR3 region is CASSQEGGLYNEQFF. The CDR3 DNA follows: TGCGCCAGCAGCCAAGAGGGCGGTCTCTACAATGAGCAGTTCTTC.

The V call is TRBV27, the J call TRBJ2-1; 8 bases map to TRBD2. Germline V lookup: CDR1 MNHEY, CDR2 SMNVEV (reference sequence). The CDR3 runs 14 residues. The ends lost 5 bases at V and 4 bases at J; junction bases unmatched: 4. The CDR3 nucleotides read TGTGCCAGCAGTCGACTAGCGACGTACAATGAGCAGTTCTTC. This translates into CASSRLATYNEQFF.

This clone has only one observation. The chain links TRBV19 to TRBJ2-3, with D possibly being TRBD1 or TRBD2 (5 bases each). V lost 7 bases, J lost 1 base, and 9 bases lay in between. The CDR3 sequence is 13 residues long. Germline lookup yields CDR1 LNHDA and CDR2 SQIVND (reference sequence). CDR3 in DNA: TGTGCCAGTACCGGGGACCGCACAGATACGCAGTATTTT. It translates to CASTGDRTDTQYF.

Concerning this clone itself: At the DNA level, this CDR3 is encoded by other sequences in the same sample as well. The chain couples TRBV14 to TRBJ1-1; D call uncertain. The germline V and J ends were trimmed by 1 base and 3 bases, with 6 bases remaining between them. The CDR3 runs 13 residues. Per germline, CDR1 SGHDN and CDR2 FVKESK. CDR3 bases: TGTGCCAGCAGCCAAGGGGGATACACTGAAGCTTTCTTT. This codes for CASSQGGYTEAFF.

This chain links TRBV7-8 with TRBJ1-4, with D perhaps TRBD1 (5 bases). V lost 3 bases and J 1 base, leaving 12 bases between the germline ends. The CDR3 covers 16 residues. Germline V gene data show CDR1 as SGHVS and CDR2 as FQNEAQ. The CDR3 here is CASSLGGWVTNEKLFF. CDR3 DNA sequence: TGTGCCAGCAGCTTGGGGGGGTGGGTAACTAATGAAAAACTGTTTTTT.

The chain has TRBV7-9 and TRBJ1-2, with TRBD1 as a possible D gene (5 bases). Per the germline V gene, CDR1 is SEHNR and CDR2 is FQNEAQ (reference sequence). CDR3 length: 14 residues. V shed 5 bases and J shed 8 bases, with 18 bases lying between them. CDR3 DNA sequence: TGTGCCAGCAGCAGGGACCGCAGAGACGGAGGCTACACCTTC. Translated, it gives CASSRDRRDGGYTF.

The rearrangement uses TRBV27 and TRBJ2-1; a possible D gene is TRBD1 (6 bases). Germline CDR1 is MNHEY and CDR2 is SMNVEV (reference sequence). V lost 7 bases to trimming and J lost 0 bases, with 13 bases between them. The CDR3 consists of 15 residues. In nucleotides, the CDR3 is TGTGCCAGCACCCAGGGGCCTAGCTCCTACAATGAGCAGTTCTTC. Residues: CASTQGPSSYNEQFF.

The genes are TRBV27 and TRBJ1-5; D is undetermined. The CDR3 loop spans 14 amino acids. Per germline, CDR1 MNHEY and CDR2 SMNVEV (reference sequence). The V end was cut by 0 bases, the J end by 7 bases, with 10 bases between. DNA of the CDR3: TGTGCCAGCAGTTTATCGATGGGCTGGCAGCCCCAGCATTTT. Amino acids: CASSLSMGWQPQHF.